This T cell receptor beta chain was retrieved from a study of cytomegalovirus exposure and HLA in healthy donors. The study, taken as a whole, reports: A few chains linked to CMV were shown in vitro to be specific for CMV antigens. Published work reported that the classifier diagnosed cytomegalovirus status with high specificity and sensitivity. According to a later analysis, most TCR beta chains associated with CMV appeared HLA-restricted. Previously analyzed data showed that most TCR beta V segments were productive at a frequency of about 87% or about 30%.

The germline V gene encodes CDR1 MDHEN and CDR2 SYDVKM. The V end lost 2 bases, the J end lost 1 base, and 9 bases lay between the germline ends. The CDR3 is made up of 15 amino acids. Vbeta (60) and Jbeta (13) primers were used in the PCR. Measured with immunoSEQ multiplex PCR; TCRdb has only the in-frame clones, and not every one. This sample yields around 92,000 clones, of which 81% are seen a single time; 1% to 1.5% belongs to the top ten. This clone has a single count. Antigen unknown. The chain recombines TRBV28 with TRBJ1-5; D call uncertain. The sequence was collected from a girl aged 2 to 10 in good health and CMV-seropositive. Sequencing input: PBMCs. The CDR3 DNA is TGTGCCAGCAGTTTAGGTGGCAGAAGCAATCAGCCCCAGCATTTT. As protein: CASSLGGRSNQPQHF.